This section outlines one TCR beta chain sequence together with its context. What antigen it recognizes has not been identified. This sample is drawn from a study of cytomegalovirus exposure and HLA in healthy donors (dated by TCRdb to about 2017). Describing the broader study: In an earlier analysis of under 750 of the donors, 250 to 350 Gb of sequence data and some 120 million unique TCR beta sequences from 150 million to 200 million T cells were reported. Among 350 to 400 genotyped donors of the cohort, an average of around 240,000 unique TCR beta nucleotide sequences were sequenced per donor, roughly a sixth of them non-productive. Every repertoire in the discovery cohort had been generated on one and the same sequencing platform. Besides the first cohort of 500 to 700 subjects, a separate validation cohort made up of 120 different subjects was used. Roughly 300 gigabases of sequencing data and approximately 80 million unique TCR sequences were included in an early release covering around 650 HLA-typed donors. The number of typed donors differed by locus: 629-630 for A, B, C, DRB1 and DQB1; approximately 520 for DQA1; some 590 for DPA1; and some 430 for DPB1. In an earlier analysis of 587 of the donors, high-throughput TCR beta sequencing was used to judge whether each TCR beta V gene segment behaved as functional or pseudogenic. Alongside the repertoire data, information on donor age, sex, ethnicity and CMV serostatus was compiled. Roughly 5 DR-DQ haplotypes were handled as single units for association and clustering, since linkage in the cohort was strong. In the later analysis, no new phenotypic data were used to find candidate immune exposures; instead, reliance was placed on TCR beta sequences and their occurrence across donors. A later analysis re-examined previously published TCR beta repertoires from more than 550 donors and added high-resolution HLA genotyping to investigate patterns of TCR occurrence. The study used immunosequencing to profile the T cell repertoires of around 600 subjects and linked those repertoires to cytomegalovirus serostatus. The study aimed to test whether cataloging public T cell receptors could reveal signatures of past pathogen exposure. Genome-wide SNP genotypes for about 65% of the roughly 670 donors were used in a later genetic analysis, which treated that subset as a discovery cohort. Of the 350 to 450 genotyped donors, 75% to 85% were placed in the genetic ancestry cluster associated with self-reported Caucasian donors. High-throughput TCR immunosequencing, statistical association of individual TCRs with disease status, and machine learning were combined to predict cytomegalovirus infection status. Class I and class II HLA loci were covered by the typing at four-digit resolution. Broader findings and caveats from the paper: A later genetic analysis associated a missense DCLRE1C variant with V-gene and J-gene trimming of TCR beta chains, and an independent cohort replicated the association. While some public TCRs were present in many individuals, most TCR sequences turned up only very rarely across donors. In a later analysis, the rate of TCR association differed among HLA loci, with DRB1 alleles having the most associated TCRs and HLA-C alleles having the fewest. A further reported finding was that TCR beta sequences accurately predicted the HLA-A and HLA-B alleles for most subjects in the first cohort. Correlated functional status among segregating V segments might reflect linkage disequilibrium, but an unknown experimental factor could not be ruled out. According to a later analysis, parvovirus B19, influenza, CMV and Epstein-Barr virus appeared linked to several top co-occurrence clusters. In a later analysis, HLA-associated TCR beta chains were found to be more clonally expanded and to have lower generation probabilities than equally common non-associated chains. According to a later analysis, most CMV-associated TCR beta chains appeared to be HLA-restricted, and the HLA associations seemed to be driven largely by CMV exposure. At a false discovery rate of 0.05, a later analysis linked 16,000 or so TCR beta sequences to specific HLA alleles. An earlier analysis of around 500 of the donors showed that most TCR beta V segments appeared in productive rearrangements either about 87% or about 30% of the time, which broadly matched IMGT annotations. A cluster of highly shared sequence variants was judged likely to be a technical artifact of the sequencing pipeline. Sequencing depth was assumed to be roughly uniform across donors in the presence/absence analyses, though that assumption may not hold. Compared with the approximately 700-donor mean, donors in an Asian-associated ancestry cluster had fewer N-insertions in productive TCRs, according to a later genetic analysis. Because some donors lacked HLA typing at each locus, the association tests relied only on the typed subset. The cohort was sequenced for TCR beta chains only, and without alpha or paired-chain data the features that could be detected were limited. The authors suggested that the approach could potentially be generalized to other disease states and immunological phenotypes. In vitro tests confirmed that a few of the cytomegalovirus-associated TCR beta chains recognize cytomegalovirus antigens. Because counts were too low, seventeen rarely observed V segments, including chromosome 9 orphons, were excluded from the earlier analysis of 587 of the donors. The only immune exposure information available for the cohort was CMV serostatus. In the study, about 150 TCR beta chains were listed as associated with cytomegalovirus. Some IMGT-functional V segments, including TRBV6-2 and TRBV6-3, could not be distinguished by the 87-base-pair reads and were therefore excluded. The classifier was reported to diagnose cytomegalovirus status with high specificity and sensitivity in both the original cohort and the validation cohort. When HLA alleles, especially DR and DQ, strongly co-occurred, TCR associations were difficult to assign to individual alleles.

Preparation of the library involved the immunoSEQ multiplex PCR assay. For the multiplex PCR, a mixture combining 60 forward primers for TCR Vbeta segments and 13 reverse primers for TCR Jbeta segments was used. A multiplex PCR assay on genomic DNA amplified the CDR3 region of rearranged TCR beta genes. The Illumina HiSeq System was used to sequence the amplified TCR beta libraries as 87-base-pair reads. The original methods were these. Across the 670 or so repertoires, a later analysis counted some 80 million unique TCR beta chains, roughly 11 million of which were shared by at least two donors. Raw reads were error-corrected and collapsed into unique sequences with a nearest-neighbor algorithm that merged closely related sequences to remove PCR and sequencing errors. CDR3 sequences were aligned to IMGT reference sequences to assign V, D and J gene segments. For a sequence to be retained, a match of at least six nucleotides was required to both a V gene segment and a J gene segment. A rearrangement was called productive if the CDR3 had no stop codons and remained in frame with V and J, and every other rearrangement was called non-productive. CDR3 was defined according to IMGT convention as the region running from the second conserved V-encoded cysteine to the conserved J-encoded phenylalanine. The earlier analysis of about 590 of the donors excluded sequences that lacked an unambiguous match to a single V gene segment. In an earlier analysis of several hundred of the donors, V segments were called functional above 56.7% productive rearrangements and were called segregating when the between-donor standard deviation exceeded 5%. To diagnose cytomegalovirus status from the catalog of TCR beta chain sequences, a statistical classification framework was built. In a later analysis, TCR nucleotide sequences were compared against IMGT/GENE-DB human TR gene sequences so that V and J genes could be assigned. In a later analysis, CDR3 sequences and most-parsimonious VDJ recombination scenarios were assigned using the TCRdist pipeline. In a later analysis, each TCR beta chain was defined by its CDR3 amino acid sequence together with its V-gene family, and reads lacking a unique V-gene family were excluded. In a later analysis, some 600 highly shared, low-generation-probability nucleotide sequences were removed to address suspected cross-contamination and a sequencing artifact. For each public chain, a later analysis derived a clonal expansion index from normalized ranks of inferred template counts within each repertoire. A later analysis computed generation probabilities with a VDJ recombination model fitted to out-of-frame rearrangements, and checked the results against IGoR. Hypergeometric tests were used in a later analysis to score TCR-TCR, TCR-HLA and TCR-CMV co-occurrence, with a repertoire-size bias correction applied to the TCR pairs. In a later analysis, false discovery rates were estimated by permuting HLA or CMV assignments 20 times. A later analysis grouped co-occurring TCRs with DBSCAN, adding TCRdist sequence similarity when clustering within HLA-allele-positive subsets. Repertoires with fewer than 30,000 or more than 120,000 public chains were left out of co-occurrence clustering, as were a handful of repertoires with anomalous nucleotide sharing. The table was pulled from immuneACCESS by TCRdb, which kept in-frame rearrangements only. Such tables lose some clones; where checked, under half of the loss comes from unresolved V genes, and the rest has no known cause. The D gene and trimming were derived from the DNA, and the V and J assignments and clone size from that table. This specimen's table enumerates roughly 46,000 clones. The ten largest clonotypes hold approximately 1.2% of the sample.

Looking up the germline V gene yields CDR1 SGHRS and CDR2 YFSETQ. V is cut by 0 bases and J by 2 bases, and the space between the germline ends is 11 bases. Including the terminal cysteine and phenylalanine, the CDR3 comprises 15 residues. The retained sequence is limited to the CDR3, 45 bases, with the frame set at the first base. In total, approximately 700 healthy bone marrow donors made up the cohort. All cohort members were sampled while nominally healthy, although unrecorded immune exposures were likely present. The donor was CMV seronegative and was included in the group of 352 seronegative cohort members. A peripheral blood sample was collected from each donor, and TCR beta sequencing was performed on peripheral blood mononuclear cells. Genomic DNA was extracted from the blood cell samples with the Qiagen DNeasy Blood Extraction Kit.

In this chain, TRBV5-1 is recombined with TRBJ1-2; the D gene cannot be resolved reliably. This TCR was recovered from a woman aged 40 to 50 in good health and CMV-seronegative. Sequenced input: PBMCs. The CDR3 region has the sequence CASSLGGLGNYGYTF. The DNA sequence is given as TGCGCCAGCAGCTTGGGAGGGTTGGGCAACTATGGCTACACCTTC.